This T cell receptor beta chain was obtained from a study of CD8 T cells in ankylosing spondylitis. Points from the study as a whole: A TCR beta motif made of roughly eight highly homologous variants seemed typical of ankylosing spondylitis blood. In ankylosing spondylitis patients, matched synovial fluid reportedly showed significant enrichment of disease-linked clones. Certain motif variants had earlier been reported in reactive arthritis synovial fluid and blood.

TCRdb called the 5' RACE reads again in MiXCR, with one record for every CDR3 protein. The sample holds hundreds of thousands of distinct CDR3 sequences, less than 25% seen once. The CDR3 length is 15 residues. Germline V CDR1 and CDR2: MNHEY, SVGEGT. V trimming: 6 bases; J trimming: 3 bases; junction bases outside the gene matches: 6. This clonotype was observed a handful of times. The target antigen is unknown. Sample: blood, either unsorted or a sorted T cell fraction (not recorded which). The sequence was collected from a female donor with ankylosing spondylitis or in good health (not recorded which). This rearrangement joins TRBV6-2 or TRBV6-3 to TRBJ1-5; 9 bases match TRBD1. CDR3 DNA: TGTGCCAGCAGCAAGGACAGGGGACCCAATCAGCCCCAGCATTTT. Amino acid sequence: CASSKDRGPNQPQHF.